This T cell receptor beta chain was obtained from a study of blood T cells in healthy people across ages. Study-level points and caveats: Calculation of diversity from one million T cells yielded estimates considered to be underestimates. More naive CD4+ cells and higher diversity were found in long-lived than in aged donors.

This clonotype was counted between two and nine times. Its target is unknown. Through a sample-barcoded 5' primer and a J-beta primer mix, a second PCR was run for about 7 to 12 cycles. TCRdb re-derived calls from the 5' RACE reads in MiXCR, one entry per CDR3 protein. Of about 1,400,000 distinct CDR3 sequences listed, 35% to 45% are singletons. CDR3 length equals 14 residues. Germline values: CDR1 DFQATT, CDR2 SNEGSKA (reference sequence). The chain is built from TRBV20-1 and TRBJ2-5; 9 nucleotides match TRBD1. The end of the DNA is better explained by TRBJ2-7, so the J call may be wrong. The TCR originated in a woman aged 18-29 years in good health. Sequencing was done on a sample of blood. CDR3 nucleotides: TGCAGTGCCCCCAAACAGGGGGCCCCCGGCGAGCAGTACTTC. Translating gives CSAPKQGAPGEQYF.